This T cell receptor (beta chain) was profiled in a study of Graves' ophthalmopathy and Graves' hyperthyroidism. Investigators amplified TCR beta CDR3 regions from RNA transcripts. A first-round RT-PCR used HTBI primers, followed by a second-round multiplex PCR. TCRdb itself ran the multiplex PCR reads through MiXCR, one entry per CDR3 protein. Of about 740,000 distinct CDR3 sequences detected, 40% appear once; the ten largest clones hold 44%. Moderate-to-severe activity, CAS ≥3, NOSPECS ≥4 and duration under 3 months were recorded for donors with ophthalmopathy. Orbital computed tomography and thyroid ultrasound, along with TRAb, serum thyroxine and clinical symptoms, underpinned diagnosis. The authors isolated PBMCs from around 10 ml of fresh peripheral blood. In this sample, this clonotype turned up many times. CDR1 is MNHEY and CDR2 is SVGAGI in the germline V gene. The CDR3 runs to 13 residues. Deletions cut 4 bases from V and 8 bases from J, with 14 bases between.

The chain couples TRBV6-5 to TRBJ1-2; unclear D gene. The sequenced sample was peripheral blood. This TCR was sampled from an adult man with Graves' ophthalmopathy. CDR3 bases: TGTGCCAGCAGTTCCAGCATCAACGCGGGCTACACCTTC. Encoded protein: CASSSSINAGYTF.